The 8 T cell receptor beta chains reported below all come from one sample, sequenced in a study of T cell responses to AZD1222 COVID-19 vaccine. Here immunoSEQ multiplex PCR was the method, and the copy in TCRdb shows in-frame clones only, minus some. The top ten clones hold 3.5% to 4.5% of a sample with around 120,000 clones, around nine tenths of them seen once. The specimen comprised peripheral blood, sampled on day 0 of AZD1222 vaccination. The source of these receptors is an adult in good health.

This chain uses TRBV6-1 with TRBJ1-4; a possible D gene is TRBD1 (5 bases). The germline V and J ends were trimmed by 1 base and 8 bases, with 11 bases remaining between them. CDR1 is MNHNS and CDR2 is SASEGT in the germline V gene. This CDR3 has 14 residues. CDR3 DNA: TGTGCCAGCAGTGAAGTGGGGACGCGGGAAAAACTGTTTTTT. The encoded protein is CASSEVGTREKLFF.

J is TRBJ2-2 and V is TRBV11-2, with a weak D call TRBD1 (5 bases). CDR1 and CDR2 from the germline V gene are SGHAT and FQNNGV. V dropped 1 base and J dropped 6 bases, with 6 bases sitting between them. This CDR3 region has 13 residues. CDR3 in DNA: TGTGCCAGCAGCTTAGCAGGGCCCGGGGAGCTGTTTTTT. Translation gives CASSLAGPGELFF.

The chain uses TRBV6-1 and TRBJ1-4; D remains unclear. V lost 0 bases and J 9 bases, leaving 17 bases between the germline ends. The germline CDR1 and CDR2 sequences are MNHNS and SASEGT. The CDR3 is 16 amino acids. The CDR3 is CASSEAQSQFPKKLFF. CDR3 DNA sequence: TGTGCCAGCAGTGAAGCGCAGTCCCAGTTTCCTAAAAAACTGTTTTTT.

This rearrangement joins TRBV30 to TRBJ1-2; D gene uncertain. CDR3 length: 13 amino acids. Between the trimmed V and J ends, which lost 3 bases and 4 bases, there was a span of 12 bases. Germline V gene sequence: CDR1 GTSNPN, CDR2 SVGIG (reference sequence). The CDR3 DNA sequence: TGTGCCTGGAGGCGCGGACCGAGCTATGGCTACACCTTC. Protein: CAWRRGPSYGYTF.

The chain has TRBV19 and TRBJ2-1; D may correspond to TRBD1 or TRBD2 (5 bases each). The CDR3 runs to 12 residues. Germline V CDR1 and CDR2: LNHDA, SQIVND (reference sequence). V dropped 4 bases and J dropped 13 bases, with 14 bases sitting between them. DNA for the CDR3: TGTGCCAGTAGTAGAGGGCAGGGAGTACAGTTCTTC. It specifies CASSRGQGVQFF.

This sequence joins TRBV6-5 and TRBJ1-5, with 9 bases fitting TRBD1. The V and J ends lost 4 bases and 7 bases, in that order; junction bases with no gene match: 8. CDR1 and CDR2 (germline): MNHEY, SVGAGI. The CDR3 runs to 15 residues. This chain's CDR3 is CASSFSDRGGQPQHF. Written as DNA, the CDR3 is TGTGCCAGCAGTTTTTCGGACAGGGGAGGGCAGCCCCAGCATTTT.

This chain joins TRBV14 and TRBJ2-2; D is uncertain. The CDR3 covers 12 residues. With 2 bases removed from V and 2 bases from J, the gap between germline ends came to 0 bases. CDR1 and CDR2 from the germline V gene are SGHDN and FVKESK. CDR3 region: CASSQNTGELFF. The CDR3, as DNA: TGTGCCAGCAGCCAAAACACCGGGGAGCTGTTTTTT.

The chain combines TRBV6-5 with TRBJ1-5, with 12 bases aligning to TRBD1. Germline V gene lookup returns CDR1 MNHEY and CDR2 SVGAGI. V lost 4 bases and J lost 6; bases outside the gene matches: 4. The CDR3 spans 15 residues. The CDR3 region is CASSSGQGAGQPQHF. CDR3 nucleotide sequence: TGTGCCAGCAGTTCGGGACAGGGGGCGGGTCAGCCCCAGCATTTT.